This is a list of T cell receptor beta chains from one sample in a study of T cell repertoires in MIS-A myocarditis. The protocol was immunoSEQ multiplex PCR, while the TCRdb copy is restricted to in-frame clones and leaves out a portion. The table records 15,000 or so clones, just under 75% of them present only once. Sequencing was carried out using left ventricle heart tissue obtained at autopsy. The receptors derive from a man between 18 and 29 years old with fulminant myocarditis from multisystem inflammatory syndrome in adults (MIS-A) after COVID-19. Each CDR3 is given without its conserved first and last residue.

V gene: TRBV5-4; J gene: TRBJ2-3; CDR3 protein: ASSPRRGEGDTQY
V gene: TRBV19; J gene: TRBJ1-4; CDR3 protein: ASSIQITNEKLF
V gene: TRBV19; J gene: TRBJ2-1; CDR3 protein: ASRTGYNEQF
V gene: TRBV18; J gene: TRBJ2-3; CDR3 protein: ASSFRRGREADTQY
V gene: TRBV6-2/TRBV6-3; J gene: TRBJ1-5; CDR3 protein: ASSPRQGNQPQH
V gene: TRBV11-2; J gene: TRBJ1-6; CDR3 protein: ASTGGGNSPLH
V gene: TRBV7-9; J gene: TRBJ1-3; CDR3 protein: ASSLTGNTIY
V gene: TRBV7-2; J gene: TRBJ2-7; CDR3 protein: ASSSRGRAGREQY
V gene: TRBV7-3; J gene: TRBJ2-5; CDR3 protein: ASSEIGGETQY
V gene: TRBV7-6; J gene: TRBJ2-3; CDR3 protein: ASSLDSSADTQY
V gene: TRBV6-6; J gene: TRBJ2-7; CDR3 protein: ASSYLIGEQY
V gene: TRBV19; J gene: TRBJ1-5; CDR3 protein: ASSITTSWEPQH
V gene: TRBV19; J gene: TRBJ1-2; CDR3 protein: ASSMPVGYGYT
V gene: TRBV6-5; J gene: TRBJ1-6; CDR3 protein: ATALVDNSPLH
V gene: TRBV15; J gene: TRBJ2-7; CDR3 protein: ATSRKRQHSNEQY
V gene: TRBV6-6; J gene: TRBJ1-1; CDR3 protein: ASSFMNTEAF
V gene: TRBV4-1; J gene: TRBJ2-7; CDR3 protein: ASSQDQGPHYEQY
V gene: TRBV24-1; J gene: TRBJ2-2; CDR3 protein: ATSDLGTRNTGELF
V gene: TRBV7-9; J gene: TRBJ2-3; CDR3 protein: ASNTDVDTQY
V gene: TRBV7-9; J gene: TRBJ2-2; CDR3 protein: ASSPLRVLGELF
V gene: TRBV19; J gene: TRBJ1-1; CDR3 protein: ASSIQQGSTEAF
V gene: TRBV29-1; J gene: TRBJ1-1; CDR3 protein: SVDFGARTF